The rows below give T cell receptor beta chains drawn from one sample of a study of blood T cell repertoires in COVID-19. TCRdb keeps only in-frame clones here, not all; method: immunoSEQ multiplex PCR. The profile covers about 220,000 clones, with 80% to 90% appearing a single time and roughly 0.7% taken by the ten largest. Sample: peripheral blood. These receptors originate from a man aged 40-49 years with acute or convalescent COVID-19. Each CDR3 is given with its conserved first and last residue. The D gene is left open where the match is weak. Only some rows state a clone size, as once, few, many or a class for expanded clones.

V	D	size	J	CDR3	DNA
TRBV19	.	.	TRBJ1-4	CASSPDGGRTNEKLFF	TGTGCCAGTAGCCCGGACGGGGGAAGGACTAATGAAAAACTGTTTTTT
TRBV13	.	.	TRBJ2-7	CASSLRHGEQYF	TGTGCCAGCAGCCTCCGACACGGCGAGCAGTACTTC
TRBV6-5	.	.	TRBJ1-5	CASSSGGGQPQHF	TGTGCCAGCAGCTCGGGAGGAGGTCAGCCCCAGCATTTT
TRBV27	TRBD1	.	TRBJ1-1	CASSLRGQGFTEAFF	TGTGCCAGCAGTCTACGGGGACAGGGGTTTACTGAAGCTTTCTTT
TRBV9	TRBD1	.	TRBJ2-2	CASSNRQGARHTGELFF	TGTGCCAGCAGCAACCGACAGGGGGCGCGGCACACCGGGGAGCTGTTTTTT
TRBV29-1	TRBD1	.	TRBJ2-7	CSVEPRQGAGEQYF	TGCAGCGTTGAACCTAGACAGGGGGCGGGTGAGCAGTACTTC
TRBV5-1	TRBD2	.	TRBJ2-1	CASSLEAGGPRDEQFF	TGCGCCAGCAGCTTGGAAGCGGGGGGGCCACGAGATGAGCAGTTCTTC
TRBV28	.	once	TRBJ2-1	CASRSGVLNNEQFF	TGTGCCAGCAGATCGGGAGTCCTCAACAATGAGCAGTTCTTC
TRBV28	.	.	TRBJ1-1	CASSFYRVNTEAFF	TGTGCCAGCAGTTTTTACAGGGTGAACACTGAAGCTTTCTTT
TRBV7-3	TRBD2	.	TRBJ2-3	CASSPAGVTDTQYF	TGTGCCAGCAGCCCCGCGGGGGTCACAGATACGCAGTATTTT
TRBV6-5	.	.	TRBJ1-4	CASSYSGQRGEKLFF	TGTGCCAGCAGTTACTCAGGACAGAGGGGTGAAAAACTGTTTTTT
TRBV5-1	TRBD1	once	TRBJ1-1	CASGTGDETEAFF	TGCGCCAGCGGAACAGGGGACGAGACTGAAGCTTTCTTT
TRBV7-2	TRBD2	once	TRBJ2-7	CASSTRTSGSTKGYEQYF	TGTGCCAGCAGCACAAGGACTAGCGGGTCTACCAAGGGCTACGAGCAGTACTTC
TRBV5-6	.	.	TRBJ2-7	CASSPPAGPYEQYF	TGTGCCAGCAGCCCCCCGGCAGGGCCCTACGAGCAGTACTTC
TRBV20-1	.	.	TRBJ2-3	CSGGYTDTQYF	TGCAGTGGAGGGTACACAGATACGCAGTATTTT
TRBV9	.	.	TRBJ2-1	CASSPKTPAGDNEQFF	TGTGCCAGCAGCCCAAAGACTCCCGCGGGCGACAATGAGCAGTTCTTC
TRBV11-2	TRBD1	.	TRBJ2-2	CASSRIPQGAKTGELFF	TGTGCCAGCAGCCGGATCCCACAGGGGGCGAAGACCGGGGAGCTGTTTTTT
TRBV6-6	TRBD1	.	TRBJ1-1	CASSLDRVNTEAFF	TGTGCCAGCAGTCTAGACAGGGTGAACACTGAAGCTTTCTTT
TRBV28	.	once	TRBJ2-6	CASSPGVSGANVLTF	TGTGCCAGCAGTCCGGGGGTTTCTGGGGCCAACGTCCTGACTTTC
TRBV7-9	TRBD1	.	TRBJ1-2	CASSWTGKYGYTF	TGTGCCAGCAGCTGGACAGGGAAATACGGCTACACCTTC
TRBV7-6	.	few	TRBJ2-1	CASSSRVAYNEQFF	TGTGCCAGCAGCTCCAGGGTGGCCTACAATGAGCAGTTCTTC
TRBV5-5	TRBD2	.	TRBJ2-3	CASSSAGGSTDTQYF	TGTGCCAGCAGCTCTGCGGGGGGCAGCACAGATACGCAGTATTTT
TRBV7-9	.	.	TRBJ2-3	CASRISTDTQYF	TGTGCCAGCCGTATTAGCACAGATACGCAGTATTTT
TRBV6-6	.	.	TRBJ1-1	CASSTGDANTEAFF	TGTGCCAGCAGTACGGGGGACGCGAACACTGAAGCTTTCTTT
TRBV6-5	.	.	TRBJ2-7	CASSPTDLYEQYF	TGTGCCAGCAGTCCGACTGATTTATACGAGCAGTACTTC
TRBV6-5	TRBD1	.	TRBJ1-4	CASSPQGATEKLFF	TGTGCCAGCAGCCCACAGGGGGCGACCGAAAAACTGTTTTTT
TRBV2	.	.	TRBJ1-5	CASSELEYGNQPQHF	TGTGCCAGCAGTGAACTCGAATACGGGAATCAGCCCCAGCATTTT
TRBV19	TRBD1	.	TRBJ1-2	CASIQGAYGYTF	TGTGCCAGTATCCAGGGGGCGTATGGCTACACCTTC
TRBV9	TRBD1	.	TRBJ2-1	CASSSTDRVSYNEQFF	TGTGCCAGCAGCTCAACAGACAGGGTCTCGTACAATGAGCAGTTCTTC
TRBV11-2	TRBD1	few	TRBJ2-7	CASSPLQGATREQYF	TGTGCCAGCAGCCCCTTACAGGGGGCGACTAGAGAGCAGTACTTC
TRBV7-3	TRBD1	.	TRBJ2-2	CASSFLPPGQGVAGELFF	TGTGCCAGCAGCTTCCTGCCCCCGGGACAGGGGGTTGCCGGGGAGCTGTTTTTT
TRBV5-4	TRBD2	.	TRBJ2-7	CASSPGLAEGEQYF	TGTGCCAGCAGCCCTGGACTAGCGGAGGGCGAGCAGTACTTC
TRBV11-2	TRBD1	.	TRBJ2-5	CASSPRQGDYQETQYF	TGTGCCAGCAGCCCAAGACAGGGAGATTACCAAGAGACCCAGTACTTC
TRBV6-2/TRBV6-3	.	.	TRBJ1-1	CASSQPSLPLNTEAFF	TGTGCCAGCAGTCAACCAAGCCTGCCCCTGAACACTGAAGCTTTCTTT
TRBV28	TRBD1	few	TRBJ1-5	CASSSGTGVGNQPQHF	TGTGCCAGCAGTTCCGGGACAGGGGTGGGGAATCAGCCCCAGCATTTT
TRBV5-1	TRBD2	.	TRBJ2-3	CASSLGLAGEVPSTDTQYF	TGCGCCAGCAGCTTGGGACTAGCGGGGGAAGTCCCTAGCACAGATACGCAGTATTTT
TRBV7-3	TRBD2	.	TRBJ2-7	CASSLAGGSGEQYF	TGTGCCAGCAGCTTAGCGGGAGGATCAGGGGAGCAGTACTTC
TRBV6-5	.	few	TRBJ1-3	CASTRGAGNTIYF	TGTGCCAGCACACGGGGAGCTGGAAACACCATATATTTT
TRBV10-2	TRBD1	.	TRBJ1-2	CASSEKDRGRKEGYTF	TGCGCCAGCAGTGAGAAGGACAGGGGGCGGAAAGAAGGCTACACCTTC
TRBV28	.	few	TRBJ1-5	CASSFPTTEPQPQHF	TGTGCCAGCAGTTTCCCAACAACAGAACCTCAGCCCCAGCATTTT
TRBV24-1	.	.	TRBJ2-1	CATSDIQEIGHNEQFF	TGTGCCACCAGTGATATACAGGAGATAGGACACAATGAGCAGTTCTTC
TRBV4-2	TRBD2	.	TRBJ2-7	CASSQSRTRSYEQYF	TGTGCCAGCAGCCAATCCCGGACTAGGTCCTACGAGCAGTACTTC
TRBV9	.	.	TRBJ2-1	CASSSWDTRDEQFF	TGTGCCAGCAGCTCCTGGGACACGAGGGATGAGCAGTTCTTC
TRBV19	.	.	TRBJ2-5	CASSIIAEQETQYF	TGTGCCAGTAGTATAATAGCGGAGCAAGAGACCCAGTACTTC
TRBV6-5	TRBD1	once	TRBJ2-7	CASSPGTAGYEQYF	TGTGCCAGTTCACCCGGGACAGCTGGCTACGAGCAGTACTTC
TRBV3-1/TRBV3-2	.	.	TRBJ2-2	CASSQGSTGELFF	TGTGCCAGCAGCCAAGGTAGTACCGGGGAGCTGTTTTTT
TRBV2	TRBD1	few	TRBJ2-7	CASRAGTGVEQYF	TGTGCCAGCAGGGCCGGGACAGGGGTCGAGCAGTACTTC
TRBV5-1	TRBD2	.	TRBJ2-1	CASSLGGLAGVEQFF	TGCGCCAGCAGCTTGGGTGGACTAGCGGGGGTAGAGCAGTTCTTC
TRBV2	TRBD2	.	TRBJ2-3	CASRGIAGDTQYF	TGTGCCAGCCGTGGGATAGCGGGGGATACGCAGTATTTT
TRBV25-1	.	.	TRBJ2-7	CASSSGGAYEQYF	TGTGCCAGCAGTAGCGGAGGGGCCTACGAGCAGTACTTC
TRBV9	.	.	TRBJ2-7	CASSVDREGTYEQYF	TGTGCCAGCAGCGTAGACAGGGAGGGGACCTACGAGCAGTACTTC
TRBV14	TRBD2	.	TRBJ2-1	CASSHIAGDPYNEQFF	TGTGCCAGCAGCCATATAGCGGGAGACCCCTACAATGAGCAGTTCTTC
TRBV7-3	TRBD2	.	TRBJ2-5	CASSFGLAGVEETQYF	TGTGCCAGCAGCTTCGGACTAGCGGGAGTTGAAGAGACCCAGTACTTC
TRBV27	.	.	TRBJ1-6	CASSLSPSSYNSPLHF	TGTGCCAGCAGTTTATCCCCGAGCTCCTATAATTCACCCCTCCACTTT
TRBV27	.	.	TRBJ1-6	CASSLSAGGRLYSPLHF	TGTGCCAGCAGTTTATCAGCGGGGGGGCGCCTCTATTCACCCCTCCACTTT
TRBV29-1	.	.	TRBJ2-3	CSVAVGQFSTDTQYF	TGCAGCGTCGCCGTAGGACAGTTTAGCACAGATACGCAGTATTTT
TRBV6-2/TRBV6-3	.	few	TRBJ1-5	CASSYSRGSNQPQHF	TGTGCCAGCAGTTACTCCAGGGGTAGCAATCAGCCCCAGCATTTT
TRBV19	.	.	TRBJ2-1	CASSTGGNSYNEQFF	TGTGCCAGTAGTACCGGGGGTAACTCCTACAATGAGCAGTTCTTC
TRBV9	TRBD1	.	TRBJ1-1	CASSAQGQMNTEAFF	TGTGCCAGCAGCGCACAGGGGCAGATGAACACTGAAGCTTTCTTT